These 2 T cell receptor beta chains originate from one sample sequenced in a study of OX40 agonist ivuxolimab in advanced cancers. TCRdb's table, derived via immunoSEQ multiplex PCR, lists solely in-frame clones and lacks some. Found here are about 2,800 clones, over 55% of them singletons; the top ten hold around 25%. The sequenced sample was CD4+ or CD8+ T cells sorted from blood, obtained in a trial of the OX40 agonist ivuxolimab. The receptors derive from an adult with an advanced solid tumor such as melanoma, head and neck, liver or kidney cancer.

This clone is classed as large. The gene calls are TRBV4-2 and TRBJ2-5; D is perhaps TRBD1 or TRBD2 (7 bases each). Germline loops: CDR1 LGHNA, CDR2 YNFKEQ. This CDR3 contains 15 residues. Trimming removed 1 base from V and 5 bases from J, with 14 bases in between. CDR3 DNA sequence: TGTGCCAGCAGCCAAGGCGAGGGAGGGGGCGAGACCCAGTACTTC. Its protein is CASSQGEGGGETQYF.

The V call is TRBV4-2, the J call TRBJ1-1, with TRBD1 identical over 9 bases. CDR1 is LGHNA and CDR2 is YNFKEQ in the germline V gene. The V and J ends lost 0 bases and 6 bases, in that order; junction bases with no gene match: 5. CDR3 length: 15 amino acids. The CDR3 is CASSQESGTGSEAFF. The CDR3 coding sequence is TGTGCCAGCAGCCAAGAGTCAGGGACAGGGTCTGAAGCTTTCTTT.